The rows below give T cell receptor beta chains drawn from one sample of a study of human T cells and chemical hapten exposure. TCRdb used MiXCR to reprocess the RACE reads, holding one entry per CDR3 protein. Among around 300,000 distinct CDR3 sequences listed, 4.5% to 7% were seen once. The material sequenced was whole blood, taken in connection with sensitization to the hapten diphenylcyclopropenone (DPC). The receptors originated from a young woman with alopecia areata. Some clones in this sample may be carry-over from other donors' samples. Each CDR3 is given with its conserved first and last residue. A D gene is named only where the DNA matches it firmly. The size of a clone is reported for some rows only, either as once, few or many, or as a class for expanded clones.

V,size,D,J,DNA,CDR3
TRBV24-1,few,NA,TRBJ2-5,TGTGCCACCAGTGAGGGGACACTCCAAGAGACCCAGTACTTC,CATSEGTLQETQYF
TRBV18,many,TRBD2,TRBJ2-7,TGTGCCAGCTCACCCCAGACTAGCGGGGGCGGGGAGCAGTACTTC,CASSPQTSGGGEQYF
TRBV27,many,NA,TRBJ2-1,TGTGCCAGCAGTTTCGGGGGCAGAAATGAGCAGTTCTTC,CASSFGGRNEQFF
TRBV7-9,many,NA,TRBJ1-1,TGTGCCAGCACCGATGGGAGGACTGAAGCTTTCTTT,CASTDGRTEAFF
TRBV2,NA,TRBD1,TRBJ1-1,TGTGCCAGCAACTGGGACAGGGGAGACACTGAAGCTTTCTTT,CASNWDRGDTEAFF
TRBV3-1,NA,NA,TRBJ1-1,TGTGCCAGCAGCCAAGATTTCAGCGGTCGCCGGTTGGACACTGAAGCTTTCTTT,CASSQDFSGRRLDTEAFF
TRBV6-6,many,TRBD1,TRBJ2-2,TGTGCCAGCAGTTACCCGACAGGGGGAAACACCGGGGAGCTGTTTTTT,CASSYPTGGNTGELFF
TRBV10-3,many,NA,TRBJ2-1,TGTGCCATCAGTGAGTCTGTGGGCAATGAGCAGTTCTTC,CAISESVGNEQFF
TRBV18,NA,TRBD1,TRBJ1-6,TGTGCCAGCTCACCCGCGGGACAGGTATTTTATTCACCCCTCCACTTT,CASSPAGQVFYSPLHF
TRBV11-2,many,TRBD1,TRBJ1-2,TGTGCCAGCAACCGTCTAAGACAGGGGGCGACTGGCTACACCTTC,CASNRLRQGATGYTF
TRBV12-3/TRBV12-4,NA,NA,TRBJ2-2,TGTGCAACGGGCAGGACCACCGGGGAGCTGTTTTTT,CATGRTTGELFF
TRBV27,NA,TRBD2,TRBJ2-7,TGTGCCAGCAGTTTAGGTTTTTGGCGGGGGGGCCCCTACGAGCAGTACTTC,CASSLGFWRGGPYEQYF
TRBV12-3/TRBV12-4,many,NA,TRBJ1-6,TGTGCCAGCAGTTTAGGGGATAACTACTCACCCCTCCACTTT,CASSLGDNYSPLHF
TRBV4-1,few,TRBD1,TRBJ2-7,TGCGCCAGCAGCCAAGATCTGGGGAGGGCGACAGGGGGAGGGCAGTACTTC,CASSQDLGRATGGGQYF
TRBV5-5,NA,NA,TRBJ2-7,TGTGCCAGCAGCCATGACAGACATTACACCTACGAGCAGTACTTC,CASSHDRHYTYEQYF
TRBV11-3,many,NA,TRBJ2-7,TGTGCCAGCAGCTTAAACAGGGCGTCCTACGAGCAGTACTTC,CASSLNRASYEQYF
TRBV9,many,NA,TRBJ2-6,TGTGCCAGCAGCGTAGGCTCTGGGGCCAACGTCCTGACTTTC,CASSVGSGANVLTF
TRBV12-3/TRBV12-4,NA,NA,TRBJ2-6,TGTGCCAGTAGAGCGGGTGCTCGTCCTGGGGCCAACGTCCTGACTTTC,CASRAGARPGANVLTF
TRBV5-1,NA,NA,TRBJ2-3,TGCGCCAGCAGCTTGGGACAGTTCACAGATACGCAGTATTTT,CASSLGQFTDTQYF
TRBV10-3,NA,NA,TRBJ2-1,TGTGCCATCAGTCAAAGCTTGACCGGACCGTCCCTCCAGTTCTTC,CAISQSLTGPSLQFF
TRBV20-1,few,NA,TRBJ1-4,TGCAGTGCTAGAGTGTCGGAAAATGAAAAACTGTTTTTT,CSARVSENEKLFF
TRBV27,few,TRBD1,TRBJ1-1,TGTGCCAGCAGTTTATCACAACTTCGACAGGGGGGCACTGAAGCTTTCTTT,CASSLSQLRQGGTEAFF
TRBV9,NA,TRBD2,TRBJ2-3,TGTGCCAGCAGCCTAACTAGCGGGGGTTTCGATACGCAGTATTTT,CASSLTSGGFDTQYF
TRBV12-3/TRBV12-4,many,NA,TRBJ1-1,TGTGCCAGCAGTTTACAAAGAAGCAGTAACACTGAAGCTTTCTTT,CASSLQRSSNTEAFF
TRBV5-5,many,TRBD1,TRBJ1-2,TGTGCCAGCAGCATTCTACAGGGGACTTTTGGCTACACCTTC,CASSILQGTFGYTF
TRBV12-3/TRBV12-4,many,NA,TRBJ2-1,TGTGCCAGCAGTTTATTCATGGCGGGGACCATCAATGAGCAGTTCTTC,CASSLFMAGTINEQFF
TRBV10-3,NA,NA,TRBJ2-1,TGTGCCATCAGTGGGGTGGACAGAGACTACAATGAGCAGTTCTTC,CAISGVDRDYNEQFF
TRBV3-1,many,TRBD1,TRBJ2-5,TGTGCCAGCAGCATCAGGGGGCGGAGGGAGACCCAGTACTTC,CASSIRGRRETQYF
TRBV7-9,many,NA,TRBJ2-3,TGTGCCAGCAGCTTAGACCCCAGAGGCACAGATACGCAGTATTTT,CASSLDPRGTDTQYF